One sample yielded the 20 T cell receptor beta chains listed below, sequenced in a study of human T cells and chemical hapten exposure (dated by TCRdb to the early 2020s). What this sample's time point label stands for: healthy volunteer bleed at 2 weeks. Total RNA was extracted from unfractionated whole blood collected in Tempus Blood RNA tubes. To prepare the library, RACE was applied. The sequencer was a NextSeq 500. In TCRdb, the public reads were trimmed at Q25 with fastp and aligned with MiXCR, with productive beta chains retained. Duplicate CDR3 protein sequences are folded into a single record with the most common DNA and genes. The sample table holds under 95,000 distinct CDR3 sequences, of which approximately 8.2% were seen once. The ten top clones hold about 3.1% of the sample. Sequencing was done on a sample of whole blood. The receptors stem from a female donor in good health. Some clones in this sample may be carry-over from other donors' samples.

The V call is TRBV2, the J call TRBJ2-6; no clear D. The CDR3 covers 14 residues. Germline-derived CDR1 and CDR2 are SNHLY and FYNNEI. V was trimmed by 6 bases and J by 2 bases, leaving 8 bases between them. CDR3 sequence reads: CASSTLAGANVLTF. CDR3 DNA sequence: TGTGCCAGCAGCACCCTGGCTGGGGCCAACGTCCTGACTTTC.

A few counts support this clonotype. J is TRBJ2-1 and V is TRBV20-1, with D possibly being TRBD2 (6 bases). The CDR3 is 15 residues long. Per germline, CDR1 DFQATT and CDR2 SNEGSKA (reference sequence). The ends were cut back, 0 bases at V and 0 bases at J, with 9 bases in the middle. CDR3 coding DNA: TGCAGTGCTAGAGATATAGCGGCCTCCTACAATGAGCAGTTCTTC. It specifies CSARDIAASYNEQFF.

This clonotype was counted a few times. J is TRBJ1-3 and V is TRBV2, with 7 bases lining up with TRBD1. There are 12 residues in the CDR3. V trimming: 10 bases; J trimming: 3 bases; junction bases outside the gene matches: 3. Germline V lookup: CDR1 SNHLY, CDR2 FYNNEI. The CDR3 DNA follows: TGTGCCACCAGACAGGGTGGAAACACCATATATTTT. It specifies CATRQGGNTIYF.

The V call is TRBV5-1, the J call TRBJ2-1; 10 bases line up with TRBD2. V was pared by 5 bases and J by 9 bases, with 14 bases of the junction left unmatched. CDR1 is SGHRS, CDR2 YFSETQ, per germline. The CDR3 totals 16 residues. The CDR3 DNA sequence: TGCGCCAGCAGTCGCCCGACTAGCGGGTCTCAATTTGAGCAGTTCTTC. Translated, it gives CASSRPTSGSQFEQFF.

This clonotype was detected only a few times. V and J are TRBV20-1 and TRBJ1-4; the D gene is possibly TRBD1 (5 bases). V shed 4 bases and J shed 4 bases, with 7 bases lying between them. This CDR3 comprises 12 residues. The germline gives CDR1 DFQATT, CDR2 SNEGSKA (reference sequence). The CDR3 nucleotides read TGCAGTGCTAAGACAGATAATGAAAAACTGTTTTTT. It encodes CSAKTDNEKLFF.

The genes are TRBV7-9 and TRBJ2-1, with D possibly TRBD1 on 6 matching bases. The CDR3 consists of 15 residues. V was trimmed by 5 bases and J by 6 bases, leaving 17 bases between them. Germline CDR1 reads SEHNR; CDR2 reads FQNEAQ (reference sequence). DNA of the CDR3: TGTGCCAGCAGCCCCACTGGGATAGGGGGCAATGAGCAGTTCTTC. Translated, it gives CASSPTGIGGNEQFF.

This clonotype was seen only a few times. The CDR3 here is CASSLSEGNEQFF. CDR3 in DNA: TGTGCCAGCAGTTTGTCCGAGGGGAATGAGCAGTTCTTC. J is TRBJ2-1 and V is TRBV12-3 or TRBV12-4; possibly TRBD1 or TRBD2 for D (5 bases each). V gave up 3 bases and J gave up 7 bases, with 10 bases separating them. This CDR3 spans 13 amino acids.

This clonotype has more than one count but fewer than ten. DNA of the CDR3: TGTGCCAGCAGCTTCGGGCAGGGCTACTACAATGAGCAGTTCTTC. It specifies CASSFGQGYYNEQFF. V usage is TRBV7-2 and J usage is TRBJ2-1, with a tentative D call TRBD1 (5 bases). Trimming cost V 3 bases and J 3 bases, with 12 bases left between them. Per the germline V gene, CDR1 is SGHTA and CDR2 is FQGNSA. The CDR3 spans 15 residues.

The rearrangement uses TRBV7-2 and TRBJ2-5; TRBD2 aligns across 9 bases. Trimming took 4 bases from V and 4 from J; bases not matched to a gene: 10. CDR3 length: 16 amino acids. The germline CDR1 and CDR2 sequences are SGHTA and FQGNSA. The CDR3 DNA reads as TGTGCCAGCAGCTCGCAAGTCCGAGCGGGAGGAGAGACCCAGTACTTC. Its protein is CASSSQVRAGGETQYF.

This clonotype was observed many times. The chain combines TRBV3-1 with TRBJ2-3; D gene ambiguous. Germline CDR1 reads LGHDT; CDR2 reads YNNKEL (reference sequence). The V end was cut by 0 bases, the J end by 5 bases, with 9 bases between. The CDR3 loop spans 14 amino acids. The CDR3 reads CASSQDGVEDTQYF. In DNA, the CDR3 is TGTGCCAGCAGCCAAGATGGGGTGGAAGATACGCAGTATTTT.

This clonotype was counted at least ten times. The chain joins TRBV6-1 to TRBJ2-3; TRBD2 might be the D (5 bases). Germline CDR1 MNHNS, CDR2 SASEGT. V lost 5 bases and J lost 9, with 15 bases in between. The CDR3 is made up of 13 amino acids. The CDR3 nucleotides read TGTGCCAGCAGTAACCTCGGGGAGTGGACGCAGTATTTT. Amino acids: CASSNLGEWTQYF.

This clonotype has more than one count but fewer than ten. This chain uses TRBV6-5 with TRBJ1-5; tentatively, D is TRBD1 (5 bases). This CDR3 is 13 amino acids long. Germline CDR1 is MNHEY and CDR2 is SVGAGI. Between the trimmed V and J ends, which lost 4 bases and 7 bases, there was a span of 11 bases. In nucleotides, the CDR3 is TGTGCCAGCAGTTTGGGGGTAGAACAGCCCCAGCATTTT. Its translation is CASSLGVEQPQHF.

The chain is built from TRBV5-1 and TRBJ2-1; 7 bases agree with TRBD2. The junction had 4 bases not matched to a gene; V was cut back by 4 bases and J by 9 bases. Germline V gene lookup returns CDR1 SGHRS and CDR2 YFSETQ. The CDR3 loop spans 12 amino acids. The CDR3 loop is CASSEGGGEQFF. CDR3 sequence (DNA): TGCGCCAGCAGCGAGGGCGGGGGTGAGCAGTTCTTC.

The chain employs TRBV29-1 and TRBJ1-1; no clear D. The V end lost 2 bases, the J end lost 4 bases, and 11 bases lay between the germline ends. Germline V gene data show CDR1 as SQVTM and CDR2 as ANQGSEA. This CDR3 contains 13 residues. DNA for the CDR3: TGCAGCGTTGAATCAGATCCCAGCACTGAAGCTTTCTTT. Translating gives CSVESDPSTEAFF.

This clonotype has only a few counts. The DNA of the CDR3 is TGCGCCAGCAGCTTGGCCGCGGGGACGAGCACTGAAGCTTTCTTT. Its protein product is CASSLAAGTSTEAFF. This sequence joins TRBV5-1 and TRBJ1-1; perhaps TRBD1 as D (5 bases). The CDR3 consists of 15 residues. Germline V gene data show CDR1 as SGHRS and CDR2 as YFSETQ. V lost 0 bases to trimming and J lost 4 bases, with 13 bases between them.

The chain combines TRBV15 with TRBJ2-3; TRBD2 might be the D (7 bases). The CDR3 extends over 15 amino acids. Trimming removed 0 bases from V and 4 bases from J, with 11 bases in between. Germline assignment: CDR1 LNHNV and CDR2 YYDKDF (reference sequence). The CDR3 DNA reads TGTGCCACCAGCAGAGAGGGGGGGGGCGCAGATACGCAGTATTTT. Protein product: CATSREGGGADTQYF.

This clonotype was counted between two and nine times. This chain uses TRBV6-5 with TRBJ2-1; D is unclear. Germline V lookup: CDR1 MNHEY, CDR2 SVGAGI. Trimming shortened V by 0 bases and J by 0 bases, and 9 bases separated the two germline ends. The CDR3 runs 16 residues. The chain's CDR3 is CASSYSSMSSYNEQFF. The DNA for the CDR3 is TGTGCCAGCAGTTACTCTTCGATGAGCTCCTACAATGAGCAGTTCTTC.

About this clonotype: A much larger clone differs by one base, so this may be a read error. V is TRBV12-3 or TRBV12-4 and J is TRBJ2-2; D not certain. CDR3 length: 14 residues. V was clipped by 8 bases and J by 7 bases, with 17 bases between them. This CDR3 is CASLHGQWIGELFF. CDR3 in DNA: TGTGCCAGCCTCCATGGGCAATGGATCGGGGAGCTGTTTTTT.

This sequence joins TRBV20-1 and TRBJ1-1; 9 bases align to TRBD1. This CDR3 is 13 amino acids long. From germline, CDR1 is DFQATT and CDR2 SNEGSKA (reference sequence). V trimming: 4 bases; J trimming: 8 bases; junction bases outside the gene matches: 8. The CDR3 is CSANWDRVAEAFF. As DNA, the CDR3 is TGCAGTGCTAACTGGGACAGGGTGGCAGAAGCTTTCTTT.

This chain joins TRBV7-8 and TRBJ2-1, with 7 nucleotides matching TRBD2. The CDR3 sequence is 16 residues long. Germline V gene lookup returns CDR1 SGHVS and CDR2 FQNEAQ. J lost 7 bases, V lost 1 base, and 10 bases had no gene match. The chain's CDR3 is CASSLDPAGRVNEQFF. In DNA, the CDR3 is TGTGCCAGCAGCTTAGACCCAGCGGGAAGGGTTAATGAGCAGTTCTTC.